This TCR beta chain was sequenced for a study of T cell changes during pregnancy in multiple sclerosis. The germline V gene encodes CDR1 SGHNT and CDR2 YENEEA. The CDR3 is 14 amino acids. V trimming: 5 bases; J trimming: 6 bases; junction bases outside the gene matches: 9. The data were produced by immunoSEQ multiplex PCR, yet TCRdb's version contains in-frame clones alone and is incomplete. Of more than 65,000 clones listed, approximately 90% are singletons. The sample was peripheral blood, taken in the first trimester of pregnancy. The clonotype originates from a female donor with multiple sclerosis, enrolled in a pregnancy study. This chain connects TRBV11-3 to TRBJ1-1; 7 nucleotides line up with TRBD1. The CDR3 DNA sequence: TGTGCCAGCAGCCAGAGCGAGGGGGCGGCTGAAGCTTTCTTT. Its translation is CASSQSEGAAEAFF.